These 28 T cell receptor beta chains were all obtained from the same sample, sequenced in a study of shared clonotypes between healthy human individuals. Only in-frame clones appear in the TCRdb table, and some are missing; sequencing was by immunoSEQ multiplex PCR. The table shows 2,500,000 or so clones, with roughly nine tenths occurring only once. The sequenced sample was naive CD4+ T cells sorted from blood. Subset here: CD45RA+ positively selected. The receptor set was obtained from a man younger than 35 in good health.

Notes on this clone: Germline and junction disagree at one end, which may indicate a read error. The chain couples TRBV7-3 to TRBJ2-2, with D perhaps TRBD1 (6 bases). Germline loops: CDR1 SGHTA, CDR2 FQGTGA. The length of the CDR3 is 16 residues. The CDR3 protein is CASSPGGQGNAGELFF. CDR3 nucleotides: TGTGCCAGCAGCCCAGGAGGCCAGGGGAACGCCGGGGAGCTGTTTTTT. The full variable domain, completed using reference TRBV7-3 and TRBJ2-2, is GAGVSQTPSNKVTEKGKYVELRCDPISGHTALYWYRQSLGQGPEFLIYFQGTGAADDSGLPNDRFFAVRPEGSVSTLKIQRTERGDSAVYLCASSPGGQGNAGELFFGEGSRLTVL.

The chain recombines TRBV6-5 with TRBJ1-4; D unresolved. The CDR3 extends over 14 amino acids. The V gene's germline CDR1 is MNHEY and CDR2 SVGAGI. Trimming stripped 4 bases from V and 4 bases from J, with 10 bases between. CDR3 nucleotides: TGTGCCAGCAGTTTTGGGCAGCTTAATGAAAAACTGTTTTTT. Translation gives CASSFGQLNEKLFF.

This chain uses TRBV6-1 with TRBJ1-1, with D tentatively TRBD1 (5 bases). CDR1 is MNHNS and CDR2 is SASEGT in the germline V gene. The germline V and J ends were trimmed by 4 bases and 1 base, with 10 bases remaining between them. This CDR3 comprises 14 residues. The CDR3 here is CASSGGRENTEAFF. Here the CDR3 DNA reads TGTGCCAGCAGTGGGGGACGGGAGAACACTGAAGCTTTCTTT.

As concerns this clone: Additional DNA sequences in this sample encode the identical CDR3. The CDR3 spells CASSPAENTEAFF. CDR3 coding DNA: TGTGCCAGCTCACCCGCGGAGAACACTGAAGCTTTCTTT. The chain is built from TRBV18 and TRBJ1-1; D is uncertain. V was cut by 3 bases and J by 1 base, with 6 bases left in between. Germline CDR1 is KGHSH and CDR2 is LQKENI. The CDR3 spans 13 residues.

V usage is TRBV5-1 and J usage is TRBJ2-1; perhaps TRBD1 as D (6 bases). With 1 base removed from V and 6 bases from J, the gap between germline ends came to 11 bases. The germline V gene encodes CDR1 SGHRS and CDR2 YFSETQ. The CDR3 sequence is 14 residues long. For the CDR3, the DNA is TGCGCCAGCAGCTTGCCGACAGGAGGCAATGAGCAGTTCTTC. As protein: CASSLPTGGNEQFF.

With regard to this clone: Other DNA sequences of this sample code for an identical CDR3. The chain joins TRBV7-2 to TRBJ2-5; D is possibly TRBD1 (6 bases). This CDR3 spans 14 amino acids. Germline CDR1 reads SGHTA; CDR2 reads FQGNSA. Trimming shortened V by 3 bases and J by 1 base, and 9 bases separated the two germline ends. Here the CDR3 reads CASSFTGIQETQYF. CDR3 nucleotide sequence: TGTGCCAGCAGCTTCACAGGGATCCAAGAGACCCAGTACTTC.

The chain has TRBV7-9 and TRBJ1-4; no clear D. Germline V CDR1 and CDR2: SEHNR, FQNEAQ (reference sequence). The CDR3 consists of 13 residues. Trimming removed 3 bases at V and 8 bases at J, with 10 bases between. The CDR3 DNA sequence: TGTGCCAGCAGCTTGGGAGGTTGGGAAAAACTGTTTTTT. Protein: CASSLGGWEKLFF. Looking up the rest from reference TRBV7-9 and TRBJ1-4 gives the full variable domain: DTGVSQNPRHKITKRGQNVTFRCDPISEHNRLYWYRQTLGQGPEFLTYFQNEAQLEKSRLLSDRFSAERPKGSFSTLEIQRTEQGDSAMYLCASSLGGWEKLFFGSGTQLSVL.

V usage is TRBV28 and J usage is TRBJ1-1; 7 bases align to TRBD1. V shed 6 bases, J shed 1 base, and the junction held 5 bases outside the gene matches. This CDR3 has 14 amino acids. From germline, CDR1 is MDHEN and CDR2 SYDVKM. CDR3 coding DNA: TGTGCCAGCAGGCGGGGACAGACGAACACTGAAGCTTTCTTT. As protein: CASRRGQTNTEAFF.

In DNA, the CDR3 is TGTGCCAGCAGTGAACCCGCGGGCAGACGGCCCTCAAGCACTGAAGCTTTCTTT. It yields the protein CASSEPAGRRPSSTEAFF. J is TRBJ1-1 and V is TRBV6-1, with D hard to call. This CDR3 region has 18 residues. Trimming took 2 bases from V and 4 from J, leaving 23 bases between them. Germline V gives CDR1 MNHNS, CDR2 SASEGT.

This clone has ten or more counts. The chain recombines TRBV28 with TRBJ2-7; possibly TRBD1 for D (6 bases). Germline V CDR1 and CDR2: MDHEN, SYDVKM. Trimming took 2 bases from V and 5 from J, leaving 7 bases between them. CDR3 length equals 12 residues. Written as DNA, the CDR3 is TGTGCCAGCAGTTTAAGGGGGAACGAGCAGTACTTC. Its translation: CASSLRGNEQYF.

This clone showed up just once. The chain has TRBV29-1 and TRBJ2-3; D unresolved. Trimming took 4 bases from V and 8 from J, leaving 7 bases between them. Germline CDR1 and CDR2: SQVTM and ANQGSEA. The CDR3 is made up of 10 amino acids. Here the CDR3 DNA reads TGCAGCGTTGCTTACGGTACGCAGTATTTT. It encodes CSVAYGTQYF.

J is TRBJ2-7 and V is TRBV6-5; 9 bases fit TRBD1. The CDR3 consists of 12 residues. With 8 bases clipped from V and 5 bases from J, the junction kept 4 bases outside the gene matches. Looked up from germline, CDR1 is MNHEY and CDR2 is SVGAGI. The CDR3 nucleotides are TGTGCCAGCGTGGACAGGGGTCACGAGCAGTACTTC. This encodes CASVDRGHEQYF.

V gene TRBV19 combines with J gene TRBJ2-3; 10 bases are shared with TRBD1. With 5 bases clipped from V and 4 bases from J, the junction kept 3 bases outside the gene matches. Germline V lookup: CDR1 LNHDA, CDR2 SQIVND (reference sequence). The CDR3 extends over 14 amino acids. CDR3 bases: TGTGCCAGTAGTGACAGGGGGCTTCCAGATACGCAGTATTTT. It is translated as CASSDRGLPDTQYF.

The chain employs TRBV4-1 and TRBJ1-1; 8 bases line up with TRBD1. CDR3 length: 15 amino acids. V lost 4 bases and J lost 6; bases outside the gene matches: 10. Germline CDR1 and CDR2: MGHRA and YSYEKL. CDR3 in amino acids: CASSPGQGFTAEAFF. The CDR3 nucleotides are TGCGCCAGCAGCCCCGGACAGGGTTTTACCGCTGAAGCTTTCTTT.

This clone was observed a handful of times. The sample has other DNA sequences that encode this CDR3 too. This sequence joins TRBV27 and TRBJ1-6, with no clear D. This CDR3 spans 12 amino acids. Germline V gene sequence: CDR1 MNHEY, CDR2 SMNVEV (reference sequence). V was pared by 6 bases and J by 9 bases, with 9 bases between. The CDR3 protein is CASSSQGSPLHF. The CDR3 region has the DNA TGTGCCAGCAGCTCGCAAGGTTCACCCCTCCACTTT.

J is TRBJ1-2 and V is TRBV18; TRBD1 matches at 10 bases. CDR1 is KGHSH and CDR2 is LQKENI in the germline V gene. V was pared by 3 bases and J by 8 bases, with 9 bases of the junction left unmatched. CDR3 size: 15 residues. In DNA form, the CDR3 reads TGTGCCAGCTCACCCCCGGGACAGGGGTATCTAGGCTACACCTTC. This gives the protein CASSPPGQGYLGYTF.

This chain connects TRBV7-2 to TRBJ2-3; D gene ambiguous. This CDR3 has 19 residues. Germline CDR1 is SGHTA and CDR2 is FQGNSA. V was shortened by 7 bases and J by 0 bases, with 26 bases between the two germline ends. The CDR3 is CASTPRGGRTLASTDTQYF. Written as DNA, the CDR3 is TGTGCCAGCACACCCCGAGGCGGACGGACCCTTGCTAGCACAGATACGCAGTATTTT.

The V call is TRBV11-2, the J call TRBJ1-4; perhaps TRBD1 as D (5 bases). Germline V gives CDR1 SGHAT, CDR2 FQNNGV. Trimming stripped 3 bases from V and 4 bases from J, with 12 bases between. This CDR3 has 15 amino acids. CDR3 amino acids: CASSFSGGGNEKLFF. The CDR3 DNA is TGTGCCAGCAGCTTCAGCGGGGGTGGTAATGAAAAACTGTTTTTT. The complete variable domain, with remaining parts taken from reference TRBV11-2 and TRBJ1-4, reads EAGVAQSPRYKIIEKRQSVAFWCNPISGHATLYWYQQILGQGPKLLIQFQNNGVVDDSQLPKDRFSAERLKGVDSTLKIQPAKLEDSAVYLCASSFSGGGNEKLFFGSGTQLSVL.

The J gene is TRBJ2-1, the V gene TRBV19, with D possibly matching TRBD2 (5 bases). In germline, CDR1 is LNHDA, CDR2 SQIVND (reference sequence). V shed 5 bases and J shed 9 bases, with 17 bases lying between them. CDR3 length: 14 amino acids. The CDR3 DNA is TGTGCCAGTAGTGGTGGGAGTAAAGGTGTTGAGCAGTTCTTC. Translating gives CASSGGSKGVEQFF.

V usage is TRBV5-6 and J usage is TRBJ2-5; the D gene could be TRBD1 or TRBD2 (5 bases each). Per the germline V gene, CDR1 is SGHDT and CDR2 is YYEEEE. V shed 6 bases and J shed 5 bases, with 14 bases lying between them. The CDR3 extends over 13 amino acids. The CDR3 sequence: CASNRDPMETQYF. The CDR3 bases are TGTGCCAGCAATCGGGACCCCATGGAGACCCAGTACTTC.

The chain has TRBV28 and TRBJ2-3, with 11 bases lining up with TRBD1. The CDR3 totals 15 residues. Germline CDR1 reads MDHEN; CDR2 reads SYDVKM. After removal of 3 bases from V and 4 bases from J, the junction contained 3 bases not matched to a gene. In DNA, the CDR3 is TGTGCCAGCAGTTTTCGGACAGGGGGCGCAGATACGCAGTATTTT. Its translation is CASSFRTGGADTQYF.

The chain combines TRBV6-6 with TRBJ2-7, with D perhaps matching TRBD1 or TRBD2 (6 bases each). The CDR3 is 15 amino acids. V was shortened by 6 bases and J by 1 base, with 16 bases between the two germline ends. CDR1 is MNHNY, CDR2 SVGAGI, per germline (reference sequence). CDR3 amino acids: CASRDSTGGSYEQYF. DNA for the CDR3: TGTGCCAGCAGGGATTCGACAGGAGGGTCCTACGAGCAGTACTTC.

The rearrangement uses TRBV30 and TRBJ1-2; D ambiguous. Per germline, CDR1 GTSNPN and CDR2 SVGIG (reference sequence). Trimming pared 4 bases from V and 7 bases from J, leaving 10 bases between. The CDR3 is 11 amino acids. The chain's CDR3 is CAWTGIRGYTF. The DNA for the CDR3 is TGTGCCTGGACTGGGATTCGTGGCTACACCTTC.

The V call is TRBV6-1, the J call TRBJ1-5; tentative D call: TRBD1 (5 bases). Germline assignment: CDR1 MNHNS and CDR2 SASEGT. With 3 bases removed from V and 7 bases from J, the gap between germline ends came to 16 bases. This CDR3 contains 15 residues. CDR3 sequence reads: CASSEGLEPGQPQHF. The CDR3 DNA is TGTGCCAGCAGTGAGGGCCTTGAGCCAGGGCAGCCCCAGCATTTT.

The rearrangement joins TRBV5-6 to TRBJ2-2; D unclear. This CDR3 is 14 amino acids long. V was clipped by 2 bases and J by 4 bases, with 9 bases between them. Germline CDR1 is SGHDT and CDR2 is YYEEEE. The CDR3 spells CASSLRVLTGELFF. The CDR3 nucleotides are TGTGCCAGCAGCTTAAGGGTCCTCACCGGGGAGCTGTTTTTT.

The V and J genes are TRBV5-6 and TRBJ2-7, with no clear D. Germline CDR1 is SGHDT and CDR2 is YYEEEE. V gave up 1 base and J gave up 0 bases, with 11 bases separating them. The CDR3 consists of 15 residues. CDR3 nucleotide sequence: TGTGCCAGCAGCTTGTCGGCTTTAAGCTCCTACGAGCAGTACTTC. As protein: CASSLSALSSYEQYF.

The chain joins TRBV4-1 to TRBJ1-5; D call uncertain. V lost 0 bases to trimming and J lost 2 bases, with 5 bases between them. The CDR3 extends over 14 amino acids. Germline CDR1 is MGHRA and CDR2 is YSYEKL. DNA of the CDR3: TGCGCCAGCAGCCAAGATATCGGCAATCAGCCCCAGCATTTT. Protein sequence: CASSQDIGNQPQHF.

The DNA for the CDR3 is TGTGCCAGCAGCTCGTCCTGGGGTGGTGGCACAGATACGCAGTATTTT. Its protein product is CASSSSWGGGTDTQYF. The rearrangement joins TRBV7-9 to TRBJ2-3, with D hard to call. CDR3 length: 16 amino acids. Trimming removed 4 bases from V and 1 base from J, with 15 bases in between. The germline gives CDR1 SEHNR, CDR2 FQNEAQ (reference sequence).